Sequencing of this T cell receptor beta chain was carried out in a study of T cell repertoires in cytomegalovirus infection. Study-wide context: From public TCR beta signatures came an indication of both CMV infection and matching HLA type.

Study-level points and caveats: The ex vivo response showed dominance by HLA-C-restricted CMV-specific TCR beta clonotypes. Pooled public TCR beta family frequency picked out CMV carriers with the relevant HLA.

The germline V gene has CDR1 SGHVS and CDR2 FNYEAQ. CDR3 length equals 13 residues. Trimming shortened V by 5 bases and J by 4 bases, and 8 bases separated the two germline ends. TCRdb re-called the reads through MiXCR, storing one row per CDR3 protein. The sample consists of 30,000 to 40,000 distinct CDR3 sequences, 40% to 65% of them appearing once. This clonotype was recorded only once. Its antigen remains unknown. The V gene is TRBV7-6, the J gene TRBJ2-2; unclear D gene. The TCR comes from a human donor in good health (CMV status not recorded). Some clones in this sample may be carry-over from other donors' samples. The specimen comprised CD8+ T cells from cultured PBMCs, sampled from culture after CMV antigen stimulation. The CDR3 protein is CASSIITTGELFF. CDR3 DNA sequence: TGTGCCAGCAGCATCATTACCACCGGGGAGCTGTTTTTT. Based on the CDR3 plus reference TRBV7-6 and TRBJ2-2, the full variable domain is GAGVSQSPRYKVTKRGQDVALRCDPISGHVSLYWYRQALGQGPEFLTYFNYEAQQDKSGLPNDRFSAERPEGSISTLTIQRTEQRDSAMYRCASSIITTGELFFGEGSRLTVL.